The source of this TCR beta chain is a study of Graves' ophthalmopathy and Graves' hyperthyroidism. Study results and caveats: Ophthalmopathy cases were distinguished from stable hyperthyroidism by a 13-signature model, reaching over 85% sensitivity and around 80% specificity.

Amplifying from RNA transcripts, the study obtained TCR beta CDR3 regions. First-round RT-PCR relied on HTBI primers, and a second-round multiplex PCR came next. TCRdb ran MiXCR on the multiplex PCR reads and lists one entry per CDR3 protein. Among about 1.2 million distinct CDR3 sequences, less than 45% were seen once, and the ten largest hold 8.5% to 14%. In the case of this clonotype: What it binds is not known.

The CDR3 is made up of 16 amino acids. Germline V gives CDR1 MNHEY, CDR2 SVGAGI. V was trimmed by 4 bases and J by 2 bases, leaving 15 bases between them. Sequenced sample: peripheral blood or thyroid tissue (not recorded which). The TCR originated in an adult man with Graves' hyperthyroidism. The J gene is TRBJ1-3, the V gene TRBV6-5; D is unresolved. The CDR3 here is CASSSSIFGAGNTIYF. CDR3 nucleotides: TGTGCCAGCAGTTCGTCAATCTTCGGAGCTGGAAACACCATATATTTT.